This T cell receptor beta chain came from a study of lung T cells in sarcoidosis with Löfgren's syndrome. Study-level points and caveats: TRAV12-1 preferentially paired with TRBV2, with homologous CDR3s. Sarcoidosis antigen recognition was only suggested, antigen unidentified.

Via MiXCR, TCRdb re-called the reads, giving one row per CDR3 protein. The data show 60,000 or so distinct CDR3 sequences, 21% seen once. A word on this clonotype: Its matching antigen is unknown.

V was pared by 2 bases and J by 2 bases, with 9 bases between. The CDR3 spans 14 residues. Per germline, CDR1 SGHRS and CDR2 YFSETQ. The J gene is TRBJ2-3, the V gene TRBV5-1, with TRBD1 as a possible D gene (6 bases). Sample: CD4+ T cells from PBMCs. The receptor was derived from a human donor with sarcoidosis (Löfgren's syndrome or another form), or a control subject (not recorded which). CDR3 DNA: TGCGCCAGCAGCTTAGGACAGCCCACAGATACGCAGTATTTT. Translating gives CASSLGQPTDTQYF.